Listed below are T cell receptor beta chains from one sample, sequenced in a study of memory CD4+ T cells and cytomegalovirus serostatus. Only in-frame clones appear in the TCRdb table, and some are missing; sequencing was by immunoSEQ multiplex PCR. The sample has about 50,000 clones; about 77% are singletons. Sequencing was done on a sample of memory CD4+ T cells from blood. These receptors all stem from an adult in good health and CMV-seronegative. CDR3s include the opening cysteine and the closing phenylalanine or tryptophan. D genes are given only for firm matches. Some rows mark clone size as missing; the rest say once, few, many or name a class of expanded clone.

d_call clone_size j_call v_call cdr3_nt cdr3_aa
. . TRBJ1-1 TRBV4-2 TGTGCCAGCAGCCAAGCCTGGGGGCGGAGGACTGAAGCTTTCTTT CASSQAWGRRTEAFF
TRBD2 . TRBJ2-7 TRBV10-2 TGCGCCAGCAAACTAGCGGGGGACTTCTACGAGCAGTACTTC CASKLAGDFYEQYF
. . TRBJ2-7 TRBV18 TGTGCCAGCTCACCACCGCAGGGGGGCACCGAGCAGTACTTC CASSPPQGGTEQYF
TRBD2 few TRBJ2-7 TRBV19 TGTGCCAGTTCACTCGGGAGGTCCTCCTCCTACGAGCAGTACTTC CASSLGRSSSYEQYF
TRBD2 . TRBJ2-7 TRBV10-1 TGCGCCAGCAGTGAGTCCTTTTCATGGGGGGGCTCCTACGAGCAGTACTTC CASSESFSWGGSYEQYF
TRBD1 . TRBJ1-1 TRBV2 TGTGCCAGCGGACAGGCGAACACTGAAGCTTTCTTT CASGQANTEAFF
. . TRBJ1-2 TRBV7-9 TGTGCCAGCAGCTCCGACGGGTTCAGCTATGGCTACACCTTC CASSSDGFSYGYTF
. . TRBJ1-1 TRBV7-9 TGTGCCAGCAGCTTATTCGGCGCGGGGGAAGCTTTCTTT CASSLFGAGEAFF
TRBD1 . TRBJ1-4 TRBV2 TGTGCCAGCAGTGAGCCTTACAGGGGGGAAAAACTGTTTTTT CASSEPYRGEKLFF
. . TRBJ2-7 TRBV7-2 TGTGCCAGCAGCTTGAACCGAGCCTACGAGCAGTACTTC CASSLNRAYEQYF
. . TRBJ2-5 TRBV6-1 TGTGCCGGCCGGGATTTGGGGGAGACCCAGTACTTC CAGRDLGETQYF
TRBD2 . TRBJ2-1 TRBV19 TGTGCCAGTATGGGGACTAGCGGGGGTAGGGACCATGAGCAGTTCTTC CASMGTSGGRDHEQFF
. few TRBJ2-1 TRBV18 TGTGCCAGCTCATCTTTCGATGGGAGGCTGAACAATGAGCAGTTCTTC CASSSFDGRLNNEQFF
TRBD2 . TRBJ2-7 TRBV7-2 TGTGCCAGCAGCCCCCGGACTAGCTCCTACGAGCAGTACTTC CASSPRTSSYEQYF
TRBD2 . TRBJ2-1 TRBV4-1 TGCGCCAGCAGCCAAGGTACTAGCGGGAGGGGGAGCTCCTACAATGAGCAGTTCTTC CASSQGTSGRGSSYNEQFF
. few TRBJ2-3 TRBV5-4 TGTGCCAGCAGCCTCCCTGGGACACGGTCCACAGATACGCAGTATTTT CASSLPGTRSTDTQYF
. . TRBJ2-3 TRBV11-2 TGTGCCAGCAGCTCTGACTATAGCACAGATACGCAGTATTTT CASSSDYSTDTQYF
. once TRBJ1-5 TRBV11-3 TGTGCCAGCAGCGCCCAATGGGGAGGCAATCAGCCCCAGCATTTT CASSAQWGGNQPQHF
. . TRBJ2-7 TRBV30 TGTGCCTGGAGTGGAAAACACGAGCAGTACTTC CAWSGKHEQYF
TRBD2 . TRBJ2-3 TRBV9 TGTGCCAGCAGCGTAGGTCTAGCGGGATTGGCAGATACGCAGTATTTT CASSVGLAGLADTQYF
. few TRBJ2-7 TRBV14 TGTGCCAGCAGCCAGGAACTCCGTCTAGGGCAGTACTTC CASSQELRLGQYF
TRBD1 . TRBJ1-4 TRBV28 TGTGCCAGCAGTTCAAGGGCAGCGAAGTTCAACCGGGACAGGGGCCCCTGGGGTAATGAAAAACTGTTTTTT CASSSRAAKFNRDRGPWGNEKLFF
. once TRBJ1-2 TRBV2 TGTGCCAGTTGGGGACGGAACTATGGCTACACCTTC CASWGRNYGYTF
TRBD2 . TRBJ2-3 TRBV5-4 TGTGCCAGCAGACGAGGACTAGCGGGGGATCTAAGCACAGATACGCAGTATTTT CASRRGLAGDLSTDTQYF
. few TRBJ2-5 TRBV5-1 TGCGCCAGCATGGGGGGCGAGGAGACCCAGTACTTC CASMGGEETQYF
TRBD1 few TRBJ1-2 TRBV4-1 TGCGCCAGCAGCCAGCTAGTACCGGGACAGGGGAAAAGTGGCTATGGCTACACCTTC CASSQLVPGQGKSGYGYTF
TRBD1 . TRBJ2-7 TRBV7-9 TGTGCCAGCAGCTCAACAGGGGGCCAGTACGAGCAGTACTTC CASSSTGGQYEQYF
. . TRBJ2-5 TRBV5-1 TGCGCCAGCAGCTTGCCCAGGGGTTTGGAGACCCAGTACTTC CASSLPRGLETQYF